The rows below give T cell receptor beta chains drawn from one sample of a study of siplizumab effects on memory and regulatory T cells. The repertoire was sequenced with immunoSEQ multiplex PCR; TCRdb's copy has only in-frame clones and lacks some. Counted here are around 97,000 clones, about 94% occurring once; the ten biggest clones make up around 1.4%. Sequencing was carried out using non-Treg CD4+ T cells sorted from blood. The receptors were gathered from a human donor in good health. CDR3s include the opening cysteine and the closing phenylalanine or tryptophan. Each record gives: D gene, J gene, V gene, clone size, CDR3 length, CDR3 DNA, CDR3 protein. D genes are given only for firm matches. Not all rows give a size; the values are once, few, many and, for expanded clones, a class.

. | TRBJ2-5 | TRBV19 | once | 17 | TGTGCCAGTAGTATAGGGCTAAGACGGACCCTCCAAGAGACCCAGTACTTC | CASSIGLRRTLQETQYF
TRBD2 | TRBJ2-3 | TRBV27 | once | 14 | TGTGCCAGCAGGTTGCGGGAGCGGGTGGGTACGCAGTATTTT | CASRLRERVGTQYF
. | TRBJ1-1 | TRBV7-2 | . | 16 | TGTGCCAGCAGCTTAAGGCAGGGAAATCGAGACACTGAAGCTTTCTTT | CASSLRQGNRDTEAFF
. | TRBJ2-1 | TRBV6-4 | . | 13 | TGTGCCAGCAGCCGGGACCACTTCGCTGAGCAGTTCTTC | CASSRDHFAEQFF
. | TRBJ2-7 | TRBV30 | . | 11 | TGTGCCGTGGGACCGAGTTACGAGCAGTACTTC | CAVGPSYEQYF
. | TRBJ1-5 | TRBV30 | . | 14 | TGTGCCTGGAGTGTCCTCCCTAGCAATCAGCCCCAGCATTTT | CAWSVLPSNQPQHF
. | TRBJ2-1 | TRBV5-4 | . | 14 | TGTGCCAGCAGCTTGGTTGGGTTGGTGAATGAGCAGTTCTTC | CASSLVGLVNEQFF
. | TRBJ2-4 | TRBV2 | . | 14 | TGTGCCAGCAGTGTTTGGATGGCCAAAAACATTCAGTACTTC | CASSVWMAKNIQYF
. | TRBJ2-2 | TRBV5-5 | . | 14 | TGTGCCAGCAGCTCTGGGGTAGCGACCGGGGAGCTGTTTTTT | CASSSGVATGELFF
. | TRBJ1-1 | TRBV30 | . | 15 | TGTGCCTGGAGTGGTTTGTATAATCTTAACACTGAAGCTTTCTTT | CAWSGLYNLNTEAFF
. | TRBJ1-2 | TRBV19 | . | 13 | TGTGCCAGTAGTATCCAGGGAGTCTATGGCTACACCTTC | CASSIQGVYGYTF
. | TRBJ1-2 | TRBV27 | . | 13 | TGTGCCAGCAGTTCCACTCCCAGGGGTGGCTACACCTTC | CASSSTPRGGYTF
TRBD1 | TRBJ1-1 | TRBV29-1 | . | 14 | TGCAGCGTGTTGACAGGGGGGTTGAACACTGAAGCTTTCTTT | CSVLTGGLNTEAFF
. | TRBJ2-1 | TRBV5-4 | . | 17 | TGTGCCAGCAGCTTGGTGCAGGGGTTCGGCTCCTACAATGAGCAGTTCTTC | CASSLVQGFGSYNEQFF